These 28 T cell receptor beta chains were sequenced from one sample in a study of blood T cell repertoires in COVID-19. Clones were read by immunoSEQ multiplex PCR, and TCRdb kept only the in-frame ones, dropping some. Here the sample spans 150,000 or so clones, approximately 80% being singletons. The sample was PBMCs or T cells enriched from blood (not recorded which). These receptors came from a man aged 70-80 years who had been exposed to COVID-19.

The chain carries TRBV5-1 and TRBJ2-5; tentative D call: TRBD1 (5 bases). V was trimmed by 0 bases and J by 4 bases, leaving 10 bases between them. This CDR3 has 14 amino acids. The germline CDR1 and CDR2 sequences are SGHRS and YFSETQ. The CDR3: CASSLGGGPETQYF. The CDR3 nucleotides are TGCGCCAGCAGCTTGGGGGGCGGCCCAGAGACCCAGTACTTC.

This rearrangement joins TRBV19 to TRBJ1-2; no clear D. V shed 5 bases and J shed 8 bases, with 21 bases lying between them. CDR3 size: 15 residues. Germline V gene data show CDR1 as LNHDA and CDR2 as SQIVND (reference sequence). The CDR3 is CASSSPAESSGGYTF. The CDR3 coding sequence is TGTGCCAGTAGTTCCCCCGCGGAGTCCTCGGGGGGCTACACCTTC.

J is TRBJ1-5 and V is TRBV2; D gene ambiguous. Trimming removed 6 bases from V and 0 bases from J, with 9 bases in between. The CDR3 is made up of 14 amino acids. Germline-derived CDR1 and CDR2 are SNHLY and FYNNEI. CDR3 loop: CASRLGNSNQPQHF. The DNA for the CDR3 is TGTGCCAGCAGACTCGGGAATAGCAATCAGCCCCAGCATTTT.

This clone was detected only a few times. The chain employs TRBV18 and TRBJ1-1, with 7 bases lining up with TRBD1. CDR1 KGHSH and CDR2 LQKENI come from the germline V gene. V trimming: 6 bases; J trimming: 4 bases; junction bases outside the gene matches: 8. This CDR3 has 14 residues. The CDR3 loop is CASSLRQGGTEAFF. DNA for the CDR3: TGTGCCAGCTCCCTTCGACAGGGAGGCACTGAAGCTTTCTTT.

The V and J genes are TRBV4-1 and TRBJ1-2; no definite D call. This CDR3 is built from 14 residues. V was trimmed by 3 bases and J by 8 bases, leaving 16 bases between them. CDR1 is MGHRA and CDR2 is YSYEKL in the germline V gene. CDR3 in DNA: TGCGCCAGCAGCCAGGATTCGTCGGGGTTGGGCTACACCTTC. It translates to CASSQDSSGLGYTF.

The CDR3 sequence is CASSGASGTEQYF. CDR3 DNA sequence: TGCGCCAGCAGTGGGGCTAGCGGGACCGAGCAGTACTTC. The J gene is TRBJ2-7, the V gene TRBV10-1; TRBD2 matches at 9 bases. This CDR3 is 13 amino acids long. Unmatched junction bases numbered 4, after V lost 4 bases and J lost 6 bases. Germline CDR1 is WNHNN and CDR2 is SYGVQD (reference sequence).

The rearrangement uses TRBV15 and TRBJ2-5; D gene unclear. The V end lost 0 bases, the J end lost 5 bases, and 7 bases lay between the germline ends. Germline V gives CDR1 LNHNV, CDR2 YYDKDF (reference sequence). The CDR3 is 13 residues long. This CDR3 is CATSRDLTETQYF. The CDR3 nucleotides are TGTGCCACCAGCAGAGATCTAACTGAGACCCAGTACTTC.

The chain joins TRBV5-8 to TRBJ1-1; TRBD1 matches 9 bases. CDR3 length equals 14 residues. Germline V lookup: CDR1 SGHTS, CDR2 YDEGEE. V gave up 5 bases and J gave up 3 bases; unmatched junction bases: 5. CDR3 residues: CASRQGAGDTEAFF. CDR3 bases: TGTGCCAGCAGACAGGGGGCTGGGGACACTGAAGCTTTCTTT. Combining the CDR3 with reference TRBV5-8 and TRBJ1-1 gives the whole variable domain EAGVTQSPTHLIKTRGQQATLRCSPISGHTSVYWYQQALGLGLQFLLWYDEGEERNRGNFPPRFSGRQFPNYSSELNVNALELEDSALYLCASRQGAGDTEAFFGQGTRLTVV.

This sequence joins TRBV12-3 or TRBV12-4 and TRBJ2-2; 11 bases are a match to TRBD2. V dropped 10 bases and J dropped 6; count of bases not matched to a gene: 4. CDR3 size: 13 residues. CDR3 sequence (DNA): TGTGCCACCGGACTAGCGGGCGCCGGGGAGCTGTTTTTT. Amino acids: CATGLAGAGELFF.

V is TRBV7-8 and J is TRBJ2-4; 7 nucleotides match TRBD1. From germline, CDR1 is SGHVS and CDR2 FQNEAQ. J was trimmed by 0 bases and V by 5 bases; bases with no gene match: 7. CDR3 length: 16 amino acids. CDR3 sequence reads: CASSRRDRVAKNIQYF. The CDR3 nucleotides are TGTGCCAGCAGCCGCCGAGACAGGGTAGCCAAAAACATTCAGTACTTC.

For the CDR3, the DNA is TGTGCCAGCAGCTTCTCCGGGGGGGCTAGGTACGAGCAGTACTTC. This translates into CASSFSGGARYEQYF. The rearrangement joins TRBV13 to TRBJ2-7; 8 positions match TRBD2. V dropped 3 bases and J dropped 4; count of bases not matched to a gene: 8. The length of the CDR3 is 15 residues. Germline V gives CDR1 PRHDT, CDR2 FYEKMQ (reference sequence).

The chain couples TRBV4-3 to TRBJ2-3; no clear D gene. The V and J ends lost 0 bases and 0 bases respectively, with 10 bases between them. This CDR3 has 16 residues. In germline, CDR1 is LGHNA, CDR2 YSLEER. The CDR3 spells CASSQDTATSTDTQYF. The CDR3 DNA is TGCGCCAGCAGCCAAGATACAGCCACTAGCACAGATACGCAGTATTTT.

The J gene is TRBJ1-1, the V gene TRBV2; D not resolved. V was cut by 6 bases and J by 7 bases, with 15 bases left in between. This CDR3 is 13 amino acids long. Germline V lookup: CDR1 SNHLY, CDR2 FYNNEI. Here the CDR3 DNA reads TGTGCCAGCAGCCGAGGGTACCCTCGTGAAGCTTTCTTT. Residues: CASSRGYPREAFF.

CDR3: CASSAPGGIRTYEQYF. The CDR3 region has the DNA TGTGCCAGTAGTGCCCCGGGGGGGATCCGAACCTACGAGCAGTACTTC. V is TRBV19 and J is TRBJ2-7, with 8 bases matching TRBD2. Germline CDR1 reads LNHDA; CDR2 reads SQIVND (reference sequence). V lost 5 bases and J lost 2; bases outside the gene matches: 11. CDR3 length: 16 residues.

CDR3 DNA: TGTGCCAGCAGCGGGGGGGGACAGGGACACTATGGCTACACCTTC. It encodes CASSGGGQGHYGYTF. This chain connects TRBV21-1 to TRBJ1-2; the table's D call, TRBD1, has no DNA check behind it. TRBV21-1 is listed as a pseudogene. CDR3 length: 15 residues.

This clone turned up a few times. The V gene is TRBV18, the J gene TRBJ1-2, with D tentatively TRBD1 (5 bases). Trimming removed 2 bases at V and 0 bases at J, with 13 bases between. Germline-derived CDR1 and CDR2 are KGHSH and LQKENI. There are 16 residues in the CDR3. CDR3 residues: CASSPDPTDTNYGYTF. CDR3 bases: TGTGCCAGCTCACCAGATCCGACAGACACTAACTATGGCTACACCTTC.

This clone has more than one count but fewer than ten. The V and J genes are TRBV27 and TRBJ1-3; D remains ambiguous. V was cut by 6 bases and J by 1 base, with 16 bases left in between. The germline V gene has CDR1 MNHEY and CDR2 SMNVEV (reference sequence). The CDR3 is made up of 16 amino acids. This CDR3 reads CASRKASAGSGNTIYF. The CDR3 nucleotides are TGTGCCAGCAGGAAAGCCTCTGCGGGGTCTGGAAACACCATATATTTT.

This clone has a single count. The chain is built from TRBV7-2 and TRBJ2-5; 9 nucleotides agree with TRBD2. Germline V CDR1 and CDR2: SGHTA, FQGNSA. The junction had 14 bases not matched to a gene; V was cut back by 5 bases and J by 1 base. The CDR3 is made up of 18 amino acids. The CDR3 coding sequence is TGTGCCAGCAGCCCTGGCTGGCTAGCGGGGTCCGCCCAAGAGACCCAGTACTTC. It is translated as CASSPGWLAGSAQETQYF.

CDR3 region: CASGVQGVDYGYTF. The CDR3 nucleotides read TGTGCCAGCGGGGTTCAGGGGGTCGACTATGGCTACACCTTC. The V call is TRBV6-5, the J call TRBJ1-2; 7 nucleotides match TRBD1. This CDR3 is built from 14 residues. V was pared by 8 bases and J by 3 bases, with 9 bases of the junction left unmatched. Looked up from germline, CDR1 is MNHEY and CDR2 is SVGAGI.

The chain combines TRBV27 with TRBJ1-2; 7 nucleotides line up with TRBD1. Germline lookup yields CDR1 MNHEY and CDR2 SMNVEV (reference sequence). V lost 7 bases and J lost 8; bases outside the gene matches: 13. The CDR3 is 14 amino acids. In nucleotides, the CDR3 is TGTGCCAGCACTGGCTCTCCGGGACAGAACGGCTACACCTTC. It codes for CASTGSPGQNGYTF.

The chain couples TRBV7-2 to TRBJ1-1; D gene uncertain. CDR3 length: 15 amino acids. Germline V gene sequence: CDR1 SGHTA, CDR2 FQGNSA. Trimming left V 2 bases short and J 1 base short, with 11 bases between. The CDR3 region is CASSLSVFGNTEAFF. The CDR3 nucleotides read TGTGCCAGCAGCTTAAGCGTCTTCGGGAACACTGAAGCTTTCTTT.

The J gene is TRBJ2-2, the V gene TRBV6-6; 8 bases align to TRBD1. Trimming removed 6 bases from V and 5 bases from J; junction bases left unmatched: 8. CDR3 length equals 15 residues. The germline V gene encodes CDR1 MNHNY and CDR2 SVGAGI (reference sequence). The CDR3: CASSQAGGATGELFF. The DNA for the CDR3 is TGTGCCAGCAGCCAAGCAGGGGGCGCGACCGGGGAGCTGTTTTTT.

This clone was observed once. The chain joins TRBV19 to TRBJ1-1, with 10 bases lining up with TRBD1. V lost 3 bases to trimming and J lost 5 bases; unmatched junction nucleotides: 9. This CDR3 has 16 residues. CDR1 and CDR2 from the germline V gene are LNHDA and SQIVND (reference sequence). The CDR3: CASSIRVTGGGTEAFF. The CDR3, as DNA: TGTGCCAGTAGTATTAGGGTGACAGGGGGCGGAACTGAAGCTTTCTTT.

The CDR3 is CASSLYEPVVGSPLHF. The CDR3 coding sequence is TGTGCCAGCAGCTTATACGAACCGGTGGTCGGTTCACCCCTCCACTTT. The gene calls are TRBV7-2 and TRBJ1-6; D uncertain. The ends were cut back, 2 bases at V and 9 bases at J, with 17 bases in the middle. The V gene's germline CDR1 is SGHTA and CDR2 FQGNSA. The CDR3 totals 16 residues.

This chain connects TRBV7-9 to TRBJ2-1; no clear D. V shed 3 bases and J shed 2 bases, with 8 bases lying between them. This CDR3 comprises 14 residues. In germline, CDR1 is SEHNR, CDR2 FQNEAQ (reference sequence). CDR3 loop: CASSFSRTYNEQFF. In DNA, the CDR3 is TGTGCCAGCAGCTTCAGTCGTACCTACAATGAGCAGTTCTTC. The full variable domain, completed using reference TRBV7-9 and TRBJ2-1, is DTGVSQNPRHKITKRGQNVTFRCDPISEHNRLYWYRQTLGQGPEFLTYFQNEAQLEKSRLLSDRFSAERPKGSFSTLEIQRTEQGDSAMYLCASSFSRTYNEQFFGPGTRLTVL.

CDR3 nucleotide sequence: TGCGCCAGCAGCCCGACGGGCGGGAGGTTGAACGAGCAGTACTTC. This codes for CASSPTGGRLNEQYF. The chain carries TRBV5-1 and TRBJ2-7; 8 nucleotides align to TRBD2. CDR1 is SGHRS, CDR2 YFSETQ, per germline. The CDR3 length is 15 residues. The trim removed 4 bases at V and 5 bases at J, leaving 11 bases unmatched.

This sequence joins TRBV9 and TRBJ1-2; D is unresolved. Trimming shortened V by 4 bases and J by 1 base, and 14 bases separated the two germline ends. CDR3 length: 15 residues. The germline V gene has CDR1 SGDLS and CDR2 YYNGEE. The CDR3 coding sequence is TGTGCCAGCAGCCTCCGTGGTAGCCTTAACTATGGCTACACCTTC. This encodes CASSLRGSLNYGYTF. Filled out from reference TRBV9 and TRBJ1-2, the complete variable domain reads DSGVTQTPKHLITATGQRVTLRCSPRSGDLSVYWYQQSLDQGLQFLIQYYNGEERAKGNILERFSAQQFPDLHSELNLSSLELGDSALYFCASSLRGSLNYGYTFGSGTRLTVV.

The genes are TRBV9 and TRBJ2-5; TRBD1 matches 7 bases. Germline V CDR1 and CDR2: SGDLS, YYNGEE. The V segment lost 4 bases and the J segment 5 bases; nucleotides outside the gene matches: 8. The CDR3 has 14 residues. CDR3: CASSPSTGPETQYF. Here the CDR3 DNA reads TGTGCCAGCAGCCCCTCGACAGGGCCGGAGACCCAGTACTTC. Combining the CDR3 with reference TRBV9 and TRBJ2-5 gives the whole variable domain DSGVTQTPKHLITATGQRVTLRCSPRSGDLSVYWYQQSLDQGLQFLIQYYNGEERAKGNILERFSAQQFPDLHSELNLSSLELGDSALYFCASSPSTGPETQYFGPGTRLLVL.